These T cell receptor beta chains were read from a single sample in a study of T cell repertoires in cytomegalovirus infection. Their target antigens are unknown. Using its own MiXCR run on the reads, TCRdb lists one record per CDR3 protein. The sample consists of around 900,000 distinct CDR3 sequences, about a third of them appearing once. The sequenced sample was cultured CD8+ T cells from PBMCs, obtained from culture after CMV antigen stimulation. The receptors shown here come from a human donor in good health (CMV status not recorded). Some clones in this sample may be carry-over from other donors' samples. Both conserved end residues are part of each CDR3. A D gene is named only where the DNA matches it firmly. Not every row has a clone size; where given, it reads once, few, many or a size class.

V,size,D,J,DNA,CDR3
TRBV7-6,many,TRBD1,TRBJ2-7,TGTGCCAGCAGCTTAGATGACGGGACAGGCTCCTACGAGCAGTACTTC,CASSLDDGTGSYEQYF
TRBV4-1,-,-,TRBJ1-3,TGCGCCAGCAGCCTCTGGGCCGCCTCTGGAAACACCATATATTTT,CASSLWAASGNTIYF
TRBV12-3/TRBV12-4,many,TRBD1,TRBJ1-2,TGTGCCAGCAGTCCACGGACAGGGGGCAGCTATGGCTACACCTTC,CASSPRTGGSYGYTF
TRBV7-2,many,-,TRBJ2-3,TGTGCCAGCAGCTTAGACAGGGTGGGAGGTAGGGGCGATACGCAGTATTTT,CASSLDRVGGRGDTQYF
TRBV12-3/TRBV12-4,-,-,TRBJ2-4,TGTGCCAGCAGTTTTGGCCTCGCAAGTGAGGCAAAGTCTCTAGCCAAAAACATTCAGTACTTC,CASSFGLASEAKSLAKNIQYF
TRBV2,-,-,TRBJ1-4,TGTGCCAGCAGTGAACGAGCAACTAATGAAAAACTGTTTTTT,CASSERATNEKLFF
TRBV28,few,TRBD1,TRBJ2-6,TGTGCCAGCAGGACGACAGGGAGCACCCTTACCCCTGGGGCCAACGTCCTGACTTTC,CASRTTGSTLTPGANVLTF
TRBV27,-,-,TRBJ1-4,TGTGCCAGCAGTCCGACCAAGACAGGAGGAGGTGAAAAACTGTTTTTT,CASSPTKTGGGEKLFF
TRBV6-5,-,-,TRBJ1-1,TGTGCCAGCAGTTACAGGGGCGGCAAGGCTGAAGCTTTCTTT,CASSYRGGKAEAFF
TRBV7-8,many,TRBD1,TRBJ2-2,TGTGCCAGCAGCATGACAGGGACGAACACCGGGGAGCTGTTTTTT,CASSMTGTNTGELFF
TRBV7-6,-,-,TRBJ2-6,TGTGCCAGCTGCCCCTCTGGGGCCAACGTCCTGACTTTC,CASCPSGANVLTF
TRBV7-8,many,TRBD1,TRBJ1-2,TGTGCCAGCAGCGGGACAGTTTTTGAAGGCTACACCTTC,CASSGTVFEGYTF
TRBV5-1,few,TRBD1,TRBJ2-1,TGCGCCAGCAGGGATTTCGGGACAGGGGTTGTCGATGAGCAGTTCTTC,CASRDFGTGVVDEQFF
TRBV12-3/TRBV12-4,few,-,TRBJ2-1,TGTGCCAGCAGTGCGGACCCTAACAATGAGCAGTTCTTC,CASSADPNNEQFF
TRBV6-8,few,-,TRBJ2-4,TGTGCCAGCAGTTACAGCACAGCGCTAGCCAAAAACATTCAGTACTTC,CASSYSTALAKNIQYF
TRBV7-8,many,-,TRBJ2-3,TGTGCCAGCAGCTTATATGAGGCGGGGTCCTCAGATACGCAGTATTTT,CASSLYEAGSSDTQYF
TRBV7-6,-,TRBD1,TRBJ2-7,TGTGCCAGCAGACTGGGGACAGGGGACACCTACGAGCAGTACTTC,CASRLGTGDTYEQYF
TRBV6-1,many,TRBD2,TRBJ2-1,TGTGCCAGCAGCTCCATAGCGGGGGGGCCAGATGAGCAGTTCTTC,CASSSIAGGPDEQFF
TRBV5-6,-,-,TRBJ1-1,TGTGCCAGCAGCTTGACCTGGACAGAAGAGAACACTGAAGCTTTCTTT,CASSLTWTEENTEAFF
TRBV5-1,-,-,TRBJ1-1,TGCGCCAGCAGAACCAAAAGGGACACCTCGAACACTGAAGCTTTCTTT,CASRTKRDTSNTEAFF
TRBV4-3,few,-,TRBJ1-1,TGCGCCAGCAGACCCGAGTTTCGGGGGCCGGACACTGAAGCTTTCTTT,CASRPEFRGPDTEAFF
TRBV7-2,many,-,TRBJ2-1,TGTGCCAGCAGCTTAGTACCAGAGATCCCCTCGGATGAGCAGTTCTTC,CASSLVPEIPSDEQFF
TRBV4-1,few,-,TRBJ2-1,TGCGCCAGCAGCCTCACTCTTCAAGTGGCGTACAATGAGCAGTTCTTC,CASSLTLQVAYNEQFF
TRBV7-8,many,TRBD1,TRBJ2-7,TGTGCCAGCAGCTTATTTGGAGGGGACAGGGTTCTTTACGAGCAGTACTTC,CASSLFGGDRVLYEQYF
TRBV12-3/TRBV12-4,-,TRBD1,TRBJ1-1,TGTGCCAGCAGTTTCGATGCGATGACAGGGGGCGAAGGGGACACTGAAGCTTTCTTT,CASSFDAMTGGEGDTEAFF
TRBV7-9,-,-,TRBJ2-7,TGTGCCAGCAGCTTAGGGGGGGGGCCTCCCTACGAGCAGTACTTC,CASSLGGGPPYEQYF
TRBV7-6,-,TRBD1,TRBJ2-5,TGTGCCAGCGGATATGGGACAGTGCTCTCTGGGTGGGAGACCCAGTACTTC,CASGYGTVLSGWETQYF
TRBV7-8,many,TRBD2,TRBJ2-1,TGTGCCAGCAGCCACGGGACTAGCGGGGGGCTTTCTTGGAATGAGCAGTTCTTC,CASSHGTSGGLSWNEQFF
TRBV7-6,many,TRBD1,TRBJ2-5,TGTGCCAGCAGCTTCGGGACAGCTATTCAAGAGACCCAGTACTTC,CASSFGTAIQETQYF
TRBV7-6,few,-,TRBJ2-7,TGTGCTAGCAGCCCTTATAGTGGGTTCGACGAGCAGTACTTC,CASSPYSGFDEQYF
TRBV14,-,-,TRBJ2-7,TGTGCCAGCAGCCAAGAGAGAGGAGGTTTGAAGGTTGAGCAGTACTTC,CASSQERGGLKVEQYF
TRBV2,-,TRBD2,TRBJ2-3,TGTGCCAGCAGTGAGCTGACTAGCGGGGCAAATATGCAGTATTTT,CASSELTSGANMQYF
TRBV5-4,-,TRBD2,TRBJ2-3,TGTGCCAGCAGCCGATCTCTAGCGGGGGTAGCAGATACGCAGTATTTT,CASSRSLAGVADTQYF
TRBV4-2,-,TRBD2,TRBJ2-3,TGTGCCAGCAGCCAAGCCCCCGGGCCTAGCGGGGACACAGATACGCAGTATTTT,CASSQAPGPSGDTDTQYF
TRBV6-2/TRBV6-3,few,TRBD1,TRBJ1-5,TGTGCCAGCAGTCGAATCCGGGACAGGGACAATCAGCCCCAGCATTTT,CASSRIRDRDNQPQHF